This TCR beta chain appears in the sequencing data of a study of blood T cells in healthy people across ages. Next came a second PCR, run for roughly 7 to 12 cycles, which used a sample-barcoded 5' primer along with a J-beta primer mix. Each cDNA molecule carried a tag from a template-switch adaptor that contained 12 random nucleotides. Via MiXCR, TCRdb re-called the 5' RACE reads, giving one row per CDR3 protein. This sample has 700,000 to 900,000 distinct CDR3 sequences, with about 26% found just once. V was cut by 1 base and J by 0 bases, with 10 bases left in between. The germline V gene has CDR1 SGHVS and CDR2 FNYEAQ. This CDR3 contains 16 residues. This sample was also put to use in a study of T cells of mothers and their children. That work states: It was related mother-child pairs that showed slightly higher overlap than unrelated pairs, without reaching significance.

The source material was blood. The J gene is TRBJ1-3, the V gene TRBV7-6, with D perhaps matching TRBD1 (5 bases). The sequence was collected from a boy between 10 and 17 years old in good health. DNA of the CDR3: TGTGCCAGCAGCTTAGGGGACGGCCACTCTGGAAACACCATATATTTT. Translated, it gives CASSLGDGHSGNTIYF.